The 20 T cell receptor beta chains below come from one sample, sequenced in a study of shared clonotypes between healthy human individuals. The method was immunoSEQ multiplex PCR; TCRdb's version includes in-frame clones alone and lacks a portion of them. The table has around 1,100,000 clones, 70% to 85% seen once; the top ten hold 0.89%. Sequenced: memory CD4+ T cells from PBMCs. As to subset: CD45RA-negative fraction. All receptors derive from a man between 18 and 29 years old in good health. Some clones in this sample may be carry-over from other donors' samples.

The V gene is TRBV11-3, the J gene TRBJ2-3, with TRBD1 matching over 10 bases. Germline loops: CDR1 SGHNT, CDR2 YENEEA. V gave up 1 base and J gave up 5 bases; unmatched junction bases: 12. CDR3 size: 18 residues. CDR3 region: CASSLGRLRQGAKDTQYF. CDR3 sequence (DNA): TGTGCCAGCAGCTTAGGTAGGCTGCGACAGGGGGCTAAAGATACGCAGTATTTT. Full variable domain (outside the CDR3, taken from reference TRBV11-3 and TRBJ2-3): EAGVVQSPRYKIIEKKQPVAFWCNPISGHNTLYWYLQNLGQGPELLIRYENEEAVDDSQLPKDRFSAERLKGVDSTLKIQPAELGDSAVYLCASSLGRLRQGAKDTQYFGPGTRLTVL.

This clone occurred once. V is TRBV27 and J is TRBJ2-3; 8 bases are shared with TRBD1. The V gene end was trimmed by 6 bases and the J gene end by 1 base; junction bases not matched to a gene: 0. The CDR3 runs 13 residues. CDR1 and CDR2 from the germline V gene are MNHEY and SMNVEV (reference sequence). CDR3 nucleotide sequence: TGTGCCAGCAGGACAGGGGGCACAGATACGCAGTATTTT. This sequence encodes CASRTGGTDTQYF.

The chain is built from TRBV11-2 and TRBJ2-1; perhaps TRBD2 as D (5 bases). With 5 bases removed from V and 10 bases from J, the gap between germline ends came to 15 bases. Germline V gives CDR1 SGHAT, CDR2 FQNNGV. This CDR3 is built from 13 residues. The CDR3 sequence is CASSPDGPGEQFF. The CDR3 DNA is TGTGCCAGCAGCCCAGACGGCCCGGGAGAGCAGTTCTTC.

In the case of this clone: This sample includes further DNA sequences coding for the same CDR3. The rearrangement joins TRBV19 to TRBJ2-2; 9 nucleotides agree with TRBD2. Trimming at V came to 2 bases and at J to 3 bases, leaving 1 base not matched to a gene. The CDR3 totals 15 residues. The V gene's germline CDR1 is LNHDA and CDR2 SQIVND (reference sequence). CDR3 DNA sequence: TGTGCCAGTAGTATACTAGCGGGATACACCGGGGAGCTGTTTTTT. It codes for CASSILAGYTGELFF.

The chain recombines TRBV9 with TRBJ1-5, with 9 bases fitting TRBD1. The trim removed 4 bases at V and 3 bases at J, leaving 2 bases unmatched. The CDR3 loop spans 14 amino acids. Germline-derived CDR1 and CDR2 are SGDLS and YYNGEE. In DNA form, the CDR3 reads TGTGCCAGCAGCCGGACAGGGGACAATCAGCCCCAGCATTTT. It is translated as CASSRTGDNQPQHF.

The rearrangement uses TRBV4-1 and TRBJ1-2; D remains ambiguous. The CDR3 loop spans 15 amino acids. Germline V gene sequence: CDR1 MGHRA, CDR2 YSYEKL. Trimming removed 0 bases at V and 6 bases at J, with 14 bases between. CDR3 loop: CASSQDFGSVDGYTF. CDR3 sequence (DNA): TGCGCCAGCAGCCAAGATTTCGGCAGTGTCGATGGCTACACCTTC.

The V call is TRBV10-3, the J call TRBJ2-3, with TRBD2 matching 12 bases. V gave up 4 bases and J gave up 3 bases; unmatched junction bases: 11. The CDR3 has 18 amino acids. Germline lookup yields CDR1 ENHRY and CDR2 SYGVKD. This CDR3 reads CAISGSPGGTSGTDTQYF. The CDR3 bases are TGTGCCATCAGTGGAAGCCCTGGAGGGACTAGCGGGACAGATACGCAGTATTTT.

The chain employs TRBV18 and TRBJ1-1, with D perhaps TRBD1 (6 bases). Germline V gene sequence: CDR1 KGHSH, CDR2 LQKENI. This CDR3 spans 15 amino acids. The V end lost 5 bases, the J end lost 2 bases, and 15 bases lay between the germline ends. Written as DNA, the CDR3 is TGTGCCAGCTCAATCGGGACAAACCGAAACACTGAAGCTTTCTTT. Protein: CASSIGTNRNTEAFF.

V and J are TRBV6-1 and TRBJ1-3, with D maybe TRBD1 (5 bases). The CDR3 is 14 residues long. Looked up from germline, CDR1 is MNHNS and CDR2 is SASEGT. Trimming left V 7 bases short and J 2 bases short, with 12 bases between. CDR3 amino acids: CASTPGGTGNTIYF. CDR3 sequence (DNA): TGTGCCAGCACCCCCGGGGGGACTGGAAACACCATATATTTT.

This CDR3 is CASSLGGGGQPQHF. The CDR3 coding sequence is TGTGCCAGCAGCTTAGGGGGGGGAGGCCAGCCCCAGCATTTT. The rearrangement uses TRBV11-2 and TRBJ1-5, with a tentative D call TRBD1 (5 bases). Trimming stripped 1 base from V and 7 bases from J, with 11 bases between. The CDR3 is 14 amino acids. Looked up from germline, CDR1 is SGHAT and CDR2 is FQNNGV.

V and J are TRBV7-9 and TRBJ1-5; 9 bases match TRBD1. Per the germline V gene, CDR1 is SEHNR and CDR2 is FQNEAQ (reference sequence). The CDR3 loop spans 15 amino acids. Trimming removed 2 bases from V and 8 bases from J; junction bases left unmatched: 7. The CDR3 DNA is TGTGCCAGCAGCTTATATACAGGGGGCGGAGAGCCCCAGCATTTT. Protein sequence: CASSLYTGGGEPQHF.

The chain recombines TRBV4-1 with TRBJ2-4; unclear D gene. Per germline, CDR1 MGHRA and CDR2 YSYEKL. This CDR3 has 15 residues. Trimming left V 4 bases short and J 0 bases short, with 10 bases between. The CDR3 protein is CASSPPILAKNIQYF. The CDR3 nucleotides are TGCGCCAGCAGCCCGCCTATCTTAGCCAAAAACATTCAGTACTTC.

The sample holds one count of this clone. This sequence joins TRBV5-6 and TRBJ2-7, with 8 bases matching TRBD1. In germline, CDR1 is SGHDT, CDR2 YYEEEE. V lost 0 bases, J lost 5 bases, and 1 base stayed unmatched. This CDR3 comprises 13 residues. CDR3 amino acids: CASSLDRGDEQYF. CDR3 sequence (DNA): TGTGCCAGCAGCTTGGACAGGGGGGACGAGCAGTACTTC.

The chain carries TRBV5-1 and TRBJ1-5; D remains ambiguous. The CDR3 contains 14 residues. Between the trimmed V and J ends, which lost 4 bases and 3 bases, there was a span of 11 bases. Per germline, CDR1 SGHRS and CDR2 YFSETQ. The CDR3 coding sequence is TGCGCCAGCAGCCCCGGGGAATACAATCAGCCCCAGCATTTT. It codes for CASSPGEYNQPQHF.

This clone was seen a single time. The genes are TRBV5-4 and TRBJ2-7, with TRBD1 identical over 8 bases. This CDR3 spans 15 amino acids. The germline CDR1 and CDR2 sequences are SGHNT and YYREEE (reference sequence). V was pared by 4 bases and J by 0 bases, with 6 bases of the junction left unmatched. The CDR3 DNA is TGTGCCAGCAGCAAGGGACAGGCGAGCTCCTACGAGCAGTACTTC. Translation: CASSKGQASSYEQYF.

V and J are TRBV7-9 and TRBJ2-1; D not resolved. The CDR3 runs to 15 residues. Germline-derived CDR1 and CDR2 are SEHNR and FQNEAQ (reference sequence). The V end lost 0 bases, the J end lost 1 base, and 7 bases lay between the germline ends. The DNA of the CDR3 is TGTGCCAGCAGCTTAGCCGACTTGTCCTACAATGAGCAGTTCTTC. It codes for CASSLADLSYNEQFF.

CDR3 bases: TGTGCCAGCACGGGGGGAAATGGGAACACTGAAGCTTTCTTT. Its translation is CASTGGNGNTEAFF. This chain uses TRBV28 with TRBJ1-1; D may be TRBD1 (5 bases). The CDR3 contains 14 residues. Trimming removed 7 bases at V and 1 base at J, with 13 bases between. Looked up from germline, CDR1 is MDHEN and CDR2 is SYDVKM. Supplemented by reference TRBV28 and TRBJ1-1, the full variable domain reads DVKVTQSSRYLVKRTGEKVFLECVQDMDHENMFWYRQDPGLGLRLIYFSYDVKMKEKGDIPEGYSVSREKKERFSLILESASTNQTSMYLCASTGGNGNTEAFFGQGTRLTVV.

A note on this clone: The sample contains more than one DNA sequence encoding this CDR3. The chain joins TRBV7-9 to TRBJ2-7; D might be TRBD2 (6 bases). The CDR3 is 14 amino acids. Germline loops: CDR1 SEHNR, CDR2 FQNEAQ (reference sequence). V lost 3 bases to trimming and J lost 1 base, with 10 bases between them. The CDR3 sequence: CASSFGTSSYEQYF. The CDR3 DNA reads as TGTGCCAGCAGCTTCGGGACTTCATCCTACGAGCAGTACTTC.

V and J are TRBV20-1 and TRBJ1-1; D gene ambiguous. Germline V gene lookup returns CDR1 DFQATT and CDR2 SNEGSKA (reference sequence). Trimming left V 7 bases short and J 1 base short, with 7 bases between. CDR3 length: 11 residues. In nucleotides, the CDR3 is TGCAGTGTAGCGAAGAACACTGAAGCTTTCTTT. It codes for CSVAKNTEAFF.

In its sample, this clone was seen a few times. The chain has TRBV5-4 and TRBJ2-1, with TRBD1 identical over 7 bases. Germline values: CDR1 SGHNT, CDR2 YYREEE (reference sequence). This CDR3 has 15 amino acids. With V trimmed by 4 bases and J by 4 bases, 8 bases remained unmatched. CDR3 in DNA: TGTGCCAGCAGCCCCCCGGGACAGCATTACAATGAGCAGTTCTTC. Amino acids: CASSPPGQHYNEQFF. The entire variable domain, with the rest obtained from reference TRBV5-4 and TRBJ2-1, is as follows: ETGVTQSPTHLIKTRGQQVTLRCSSQSGHNTVSWYQQALGQGPQFIFQYYREEENGRGNFPPRFSGLQFPNYSSELNVNALELDDSALYLCASSPPGQHYNEQFFGPGTRLTVL.